This T cell receptor beta chain was captured by sequencing in a study of T cell responses to AZD1222 COVID-19 vaccine. The repertoire was sequenced with immunoSEQ multiplex PCR; TCRdb's copy has only in-frame clones and lacks some. The data hold more than 100,000 clones, with approximately 90% observed a single time. Deletions cut 4 bases from V and 10 bases from J, with 15 bases between. The CDR3 covers 14 residues. CDR1 is SGHTS and CDR2 is YDEGEE in the germline V gene. This sequence originates from an adult who received the AZD1222 COVID-19 vaccine. The chain employs TRBV5-8 and TRBJ1-6; unclear D gene. The sample consisted of peripheral blood, taken 28 days after the second AZD1222 dose. CDR3 residues: CASSPGPSWSPLHF. The CDR3 DNA is TGTGCCAGCAGCCCGGGCCCCTCTTGGTCACCCCTCCACTTT.